This is a list of T cell receptor beta chains from one sample in a study of T cell responses to AZD1222 COVID-19 vaccine. Sequencing was performed with immunoSEQ multiplex PCR; in TCRdb, only in-frame clones are kept and a portion is missing. This table holds fewer than 120,000 clones, roughly 90% found once. This specimen consisted of peripheral blood, obtained 28 days after the second AZD1222 dose. These receptors all stem from an adult who received the AZD1222 COVID-19 vaccine. Both conserved end residues are part of each CDR3. Each record gives: J gene, V gene, D gene, clone size, CDR3 DNA, CDR3 protein. The D gene is left open where the match is weak. Clone size is given for some rows only: seen once, a few or many times, or a class if the clone is expanded.

j_gene: TRBJ1-1
v_gene: TRBV7-9
d_gene: .
abundance: .
CDR3nt: TGTGCCAGTTTGGGGGTCGAACTTACTGAAGCTTTCTTT
CDR3aa: CASLGVELTEAFF

j_gene: TRBJ2-7
v_gene: TRBV2
d_gene: TRBD1
abundance: .
CDR3nt: TGTGCCAGCAGACGTCCCGGGACAGGGAACCCCTCCTACGAGCAGTACTTC
CDR3aa: CASRRPGTGNPSYEQYF

j_gene: TRBJ2-7
v_gene: TRBV5-6
d_gene: .
abundance: .
CDR3nt: TGTGCCAGCAGCTTAGCACTTTTCTCCTACGAGCAGTACTTC
CDR3aa: CASSLALFSYEQYF

j_gene: TRBJ1-4
v_gene: TRBV7-2
d_gene: TRBD1
abundance: .
CDR3nt: TGTGCCAGCAGCTTACGGACCGGGACAGGGGATGAAAAACTGTTTTTT
CDR3aa: CASSLRTGTGDEKLFF

j_gene: TRBJ1-1
v_gene: TRBV7-2
d_gene: .
abundance: few
CDR3nt: TGTGCCAGCAGCTTATTACCCCTCGGGAACACTGAAGCTTTCTTT
CDR3aa: CASSLLPLGNTEAFF

j_gene: TRBJ2-3
v_gene: TRBV7-9
d_gene: .
abundance: .
CDR3nt: TGTGCCAGCAGCGACACAGGGTCGACAGATACGCAGTATTTT
CDR3aa: CASSDTGSTDTQYF

j_gene: TRBJ1-4
v_gene: TRBV19
d_gene: TRBD1
abundance: .
CDR3nt: TGTGCCAGTAGTATATCTGGGACAGGGATTAATGAAAAACTGTTTTTT
CDR3aa: CASSISGTGINEKLFF

j_gene: TRBJ2-4
v_gene: TRBV7-2
d_gene: .
abundance: .
CDR3nt: TGTGCCAGCTCCTCACCCGGGGGAGTAGCCAAAAACATTCAGTACTTC
CDR3aa: CASSSPGGVAKNIQYF

j_gene: TRBJ1-5
v_gene: TRBV2
d_gene: .
abundance: .
CDR3nt: TGTGCCAGCCTTCGGGACGGAAGCAATCAGCCCCAGCATTTT
CDR3aa: CASLRDGSNQPQHF

j_gene: TRBJ2-5
v_gene: TRBV19
d_gene: .
abundance: .
CDR3nt: TGTGCCAGTAGTATAGCCGGAGAGACCCAGTACTTC
CDR3aa: CASSIAGETQYF